Below are 29 T cell receptor beta chains sequenced from a single sample in a study of metastatic and nonmetastatic thyroid tumors. TCRdb re-called clones via MiXCR from the PCR reads. The repertoire holds around 59,000 clones, with 15% to 20% as singletons. Every patient underwent thyroid surgery untreated. The material sequenced was blood. Receptors originate from a male donor with papillary thyroid cancer or a benign thyroid nodule (not recorded which). Some clones in this sample may be carry-over from other donors' samples.

This clone occurred once. DNA of the CDR3: TGTGCCAGCAGCCGCGATAGCGGGGCGGGGGGCAATGAGCAGTTCTTC. As protein: CASSRDSGAGGNEQFF. The chain combines TRBV4-2 with TRBJ2-1; 8 bases are a match to TRBD2. This CDR3 contains 16 residues. CDR1 and CDR2 (germline): LGHNA, YNFKEQ. V dropped 4 bases and J dropped 6; count of bases not matched to a gene: 11.

The genes are TRBV24-1 and TRBJ2-1, with unresolved D. V was pared by 7 bases and J by 4 bases, with 10 bases between. The CDR3 is made up of 13 amino acids. Germline lookup yields CDR1 KGHDR and CDR2 SFDVKD. The CDR3 sequence is CATRGAGYNEQFF. CDR3 in DNA: TGTGCCACCAGGGGTGCCGGGTACAATGAGCAGTTCTTC.

This clone has just a few counts. The chain is built from TRBV5-6 and TRBJ1-4; tentative D call: TRBD1 (5 bases). This CDR3 is built from 15 residues. Deletions cut 0 bases from V and 1 base from J, with 7 bases between. From germline, CDR1 is SGHDT and CDR2 YYEEEE. The CDR3 protein is CASSLGQGTNEKLFF. The CDR3, as DNA: TGTGCCAGCAGCTTGGGCCAGGGAACTAATGAAAAACTGTTTTTT.

As to this clone: This could be a read error, since a much larger clone is one nucleotide away. The CDR3 reads CASSYSWVKTWDYDYTF. The CDR3 DNA sequence: TGTGCCAGCAGTTACTCGTGGGTCAAGACTTGGGACTATGACTACACCTTC. This chain links TRBV6-2 or TRBV6-3 with TRBJ1-2; the D gene is possibly TRBD1 (5 bases). CDR1 and CDR2 from the germline V gene are MNHEY and SVGEGT. This CDR3 contains 17 residues.

The chain combines TRBV2 with TRBJ1-6; D is undetermined. This CDR3 spans 13 amino acids. CDR1 SNHLY and CDR2 FYNNEI come from the germline V gene. V shed 2 bases and J shed 8 bases, with 7 bases lying between them. The CDR3 protein is CASSERGYSPLHF. CDR3 nucleotide sequence: TGTGCCAGCAGTGAACGTGGTTATTCACCCCTCCACTTT.

Turning to this clone: Since a much larger clone is just one base distant, this may be a read error. The J gene is TRBJ2-3, the V gene TRBV3-1, with no clear D. The V gene lost 1 base and the J gene lost 3 bases, with 11 bases spanning the gap. This CDR3 has 15 residues. CDR1 LGHDT and CDR2 YNNKEL come from the germline V gene (reference sequence). CDR3 nucleotide sequence: TGTGCCAGCAGCCAAGGATCGGCGGAGACAGATACGCAGTATTTT. Encoded protein: CASSQGSAETDTQYF.

This clone was counted ten times or more. The chain combines TRBV5-1 with TRBJ2-2; D perhaps matches TRBD1 (6 bases). Trimming took off 1 base at V and 6 bases at J, with 7 bases between the two ends. Germline V gives CDR1 SGHRS, CDR2 YFSETQ. The CDR3 has 13 amino acids. The CDR3 DNA reads TGCGCCAGCAGCTTGAACAGGGCCGGGGAGCTGTTTTTT. It specifies CASSLNRAGELFF.

This clone was observed a handful of times. A much more abundant neighbour one base away suggests this may be a read error. This chain joins TRBV12-5 and TRBJ1-2, with D unresolved. Germline CDR1 LGHNT, CDR2 FRNRAP. The CDR3 runs 17 residues. Trimming pared 3 bases from V and 0 bases from J, leaving 17 bases between. The CDR3 DNA reads as TGTGCTAGTGGTTTTGTTCTCCCGGGCTTAACTAACTATGGCTACACCTTC. The encoded protein is CASGFVLPGLTNYGYTF.

Ten or more counts support this clone. This chain joins TRBV9 and TRBJ2-2; D perhaps matches TRBD1 (6 bases). The germline gives CDR1 SGDLS, CDR2 YYNGEE. CDR3 length equals 13 residues. Between the trimmed V and J ends, which lost 3 bases and 9 bases, there was a span of 12 bases. CDR3 DNA sequence: TGTGCCAGCAGCGGGGGGCCTTGGAGGGAGCTGTTTTTT. Amino acid sequence: CASSGGPWRELFF.

Worth noting for this clone: Possible read error: a much larger clone is one base away. The gene calls are TRBV5-5 and TRBJ1-1; no clear D. This CDR3 is built from 12 residues. Trimming left V 3 bases short and J 5 bases short, with 8 bases between. Germline lookup yields CDR1 SGHKS and CDR2 YYEKEE (reference sequence). The CDR3 sequence is CASSCTLTEAFF. The CDR3 DNA is TGTGCCAGCAGCTGTACGTTGACTGAAGCTTTCTTT.

This clone was seen repeatedly, ten times or more. The chain is built from TRBV6-1 and TRBJ2-4, with a tentative D call TRBD1 (6 bases). V lost 11 bases, J lost 0 bases, and 23 bases lay in between. The CDR3 loop spans 17 amino acids. CDR1 MNHNS and CDR2 SASEGT come from the germline V gene. CDR3 in amino acids: CACKPGQGQLAKNIQYF. CDR3 nucleotides: TGTGCCTGTAAGCCGGGACAAGGCCAACTAGCCAAAAACATTCAGTACTTC.

Ten or more counts support this clone. This chain joins TRBV20-1 and TRBJ2-1; D may be TRBD1 (6 bases). Germline CDR1 reads DFQATT; CDR2 reads SNEGSKA (reference sequence). The CDR3 is made up of 16 amino acids. The germline V and J ends were trimmed by 6 bases and 0 bases, with 18 bases remaining between them. CDR3 loop: CSAEPRDTISYNEQFF. Written as DNA, the CDR3 is TGCAGTGCCGAACCCCGGGACACCATCTCCTACAATGAGCAGTTCTTC.

On this clone itself: At one end, the junction sequence differs from germline, possibly due to a read error. The chain links TRBV2 to TRBJ2-7, with 10 positions matching TRBD1. Germline lookup yields CDR1 SNHLY and CDR2 FYNNEI. The CDR3 sequence is 15 residues long. The CDR3 DNA reads TGTGCCAGCAGTGAATTGACAGGGGGCTCCTACGAGCATTACTTC. Its translation is CASSELTGGSYEHYF.

This chain connects TRBV4-3 to TRBJ1-1; D gene unclear. CDR1 and CDR2 (germline): LGHNA, YSLEER. This CDR3 comprises 16 residues. With 1 base removed from V and 11 bases from J, the gap between germline ends came to 23 bases. In DNA, the CDR3 is TGCGCCAGCAGCCAAGCCCAAAGATCGGCGAAAGTTGAGGCTTTCTTT. It yields the protein CASSQAQRSAKVEAFF.

Regarding this clone: A read error is possible here, since a much larger clone lies one base away. The rearrangement links TRBV5-6 to TRBJ2-7; 10 positions match TRBD2. The CDR3 sequence is 15 residues long. The V gene's germline CDR1 is SGHDT and CDR2 YYEEEE. V shed 2 bases, J shed 10 bases, and the junction held 12 bases outside the gene matches. Written as DNA, the CDR3 is TGTGCCAGCAGCTTTCAAGCGGGGGGGCTGGAGGACCAGTACTTC. This codes for CASSFQAGGLEDQYF.

This clone was seen at least ten times. This chain uses TRBV7-9 with TRBJ2-3; TRBD1 matches at 8 bases. The germline CDR1 and CDR2 sequences are SEHNR and FQNEAQ (reference sequence). J lost 4 bases, V lost 5 bases, and 8 bases had no gene match. The CDR3 runs to 15 residues. In nucleotides, the CDR3 is TGTGCCAGCAGCCCTCGGACAGGGTTGGCAGATACGCAGTATTTT. This translates into CASSPRTGLADTQYF. Together with reference TRBV7-9 and TRBJ2-3, the CDR3 gives the full variable domain: DTGVSQNPRHKITKRGQNVTFRCDPISEHNRLYWYRQTLGQGPEFLTYFQNEAQLEKSRLLSDRFSAERPKGSFSTLEIQRTEQGDSAMYLCASSPRTGLADTQYFGPGTRLTVL.

This clone was counted at least ten times. This rearrangement joins TRBV20-1 to TRBJ2-7; 9 bases are a match to TRBD2. Germline V lookup: CDR1 DFQATT, CDR2 SNEGSKA (reference sequence). CDR3 length equals 18 residues. Losses at the gene ends were 0 bases for V and 0 bases for J; bases not matched to a gene: 12. DNA for the CDR3: TGCAGTGCTAGAGATTTCCCCCGAGTTAGCGGGGGCTCCTACGAGCAGTACTTC. Translated, it gives CSARDFPRVSGGSYEQYF.

This clone appeared many times. The rearrangement links TRBV28 to TRBJ1-2; a possible D gene is TRBD1 (6 bases). Per germline, CDR1 MDHEN and CDR2 SYDVKM. V was pared by 5 bases and J by 8 bases, with 15 bases between. The CDR3 covers 13 residues. In DNA form, the CDR3 reads TGTGCCAGCAGTGGGGGGGGGGCGGGAGGCTACACCTTC. Amino acid sequence: CASSGGGAGGYTF.

This clone was counted a single time. The CDR3 sequence: CSARDEGGRNGNEQFF. The DNA of the CDR3 is TGCAGTGCTAGAGATGAGGGCGGGAGAAATGGGAATGAGCAGTTCTTC. The chain joins TRBV20-1 to TRBJ2-1; 7 bases agree with TRBD2. This CDR3 region has 16 residues. V was clipped by 0 bases and J by 7 bases; unmatched bases: 12. CDR1 DFQATT and CDR2 SNEGSKA come from the germline V gene (reference sequence).

This clone appeared many times. The chain has TRBV10-3 and TRBJ1-1; D might be TRBD1 (5 bases). Trimming removed 0 bases from V and 0 bases from J, with 8 bases in between. This CDR3 spans 15 amino acids. From germline, CDR1 is ENHRY and CDR2 SYGVKD. The CDR3: CAISESGGMNTEAFF. CDR3 bases: TGTGCCATCAGTGAGTCGGGGGGGATGAACACTGAAGCTTTCTTT.

A word on this clone: Other DNA sequences in the same sample also yield this CDR3. V usage is TRBV3-1 and J usage is TRBJ2-5; 12 nucleotides agree with TRBD2. The CDR3 is 16 residues long. Germline V gene sequence: CDR1 LGHDT, CDR2 YNNKEL (reference sequence). V lost 4 bases to trimming and J lost 4 bases; unmatched junction nucleotides: 7. The CDR3 DNA reads TGTGCCAGCAGCCTCCGACTAGCGGGGGCACTAGAGACCCAGTACTTC. This sequence encodes CASSLRLAGALETQYF.

To note about this clone: At one end the junction does not follow the germline gene, possibly because of a read error. The rearrangement links TRBV9 to TRBJ2-6; no firm D call. Germline V CDR1 and CDR2: SGDLS, YYNGEE. This CDR3 region has 16 residues. DNA of the CDR3: TGTGCCAGCAGCGCCCGCGTAGGCTCTGGTGCCAACGTCCTGACTTTC. It is translated as CASSARVGSGANVLTF. Complete variable domain (other parts from reference TRBV9 and TRBJ2-6): DSGVTQTPKHLITATGQRVTLRCSPRSGDLSVYWYQQSLDQGLQFLIQYYNGEERAKGNILERFSAQQFPDLHSELNLSSLELGDSALYFCASSARVGSGANVLTFGAGSRLTVL.

There are many counts of this clone. The gene calls are TRBV20-1 and TRBJ2-1, with D perhaps TRBD1 (6 bases). The CDR3 runs to 15 residues. Trimming took off 0 bases at V and 6 bases at J, with 15 bases between the two ends. CDR1 DFQATT and CDR2 SNEGSKA come from the germline V gene (reference sequence). The CDR3 is CSARDLRQELNEQFF. CDR3 DNA: TGCAGTGCTAGAGATCTAAGACAGGAGCTCAATGAGCAGTTCTTC.

The chain combines TRBV5-4 with TRBJ2-3, with D perhaps being TRBD1 or TRBD2 (5 bases each). The CDR3 extends over 13 amino acids. Germline V gene sequence: CDR1 SGHNT, CDR2 YYREEE (reference sequence). Trimming left V 0 bases short and J 7 bases short, with 9 bases between. CDR3 sequence reads: CASSLVGENTQYF. In DNA form, the CDR3 reads TGTGCCAGCAGCTTGGTGGGGGAAAATACGCAGTATTTT.

This clone has a count of ten or more. The gene calls are TRBV6-4 and TRBJ2-1; 9 nucleotides line up with TRBD2. The CDR3 is 15 residues long. The germline CDR1 and CDR2 sequences are MRHNA and SNTAGT. J lost 7 bases, V lost 0 bases, and 4 bases had no gene match. This CDR3 reads CASSDSSGGGNEQFF. The CDR3 coding sequence is TGTGCCAGCAGTGACTCTAGCGGGGGAGGGAATGAGCAGTTCTTC.

At least ten counts were recorded for this clone. Other nucleotide sequences from this sample produce the same CDR3. The genes are TRBV27 and TRBJ2-5; tentatively, D is TRBD2 (6 bases). The CDR3 covers 15 residues. The ends were cut back, 5 bases at V and 0 bases at J, with 13 bases in the middle. Germline CDR1 and CDR2: MNHEY and SMNVEV (reference sequence). CDR3 sequence: CASSLGLSYQETQYF. The CDR3 coding sequence is TGTGCCAGCAGTCTGGGACTTTCGTACCAAGAGACCCAGTACTTC.

This clone was picked up a small number of times. A much more abundant neighbour one base away suggests this may be a read error. V and J are TRBV29-1 and TRBJ2-3; 9 positions agree with TRBD1. V lost 7 bases to trimming and J lost 11 bases; unmatched junction nucleotides: 16. Germline V CDR1 and CDR2: SQVTM, ANQGSEA. This CDR3 comprises 14 residues. The CDR3 is CSASGTGQGGGQYF. CDR3 DNA: TGCAGCGCCTCCGGGACAGGGCAGGGCGGGGGGCAGTATTTT.

The rearrangement uses TRBV25-1 and TRBJ2-1; no firm D call. Trimming left V 3 bases short and J 3 bases short, with 15 bases between. The CDR3 extends over 16 amino acids. The germline V gene encodes CDR1 MGHDK and CDR2 SYGVNS. The CDR3 loop is CASSEVESQYYNEQFF. The CDR3 region has the DNA TGTGCCAGCAGTGAGGTGGAAAGCCAGTACTACAATGAGCAGTTCTTC.

There are a few counts of this clone. The chain uses TRBV6-4 and TRBJ1-6; D not certain. The CDR3 has 14 amino acids. With 3 bases removed from V and 6 bases from J, the gap between germline ends came to 9 bases. Germline CDR1 is MRHNA and CDR2 is SNTAGT. In nucleotides, the CDR3 is TGTGCCAGCAGTGAGGGAGAGGTTAATTCACCCCTCCACTTT. Translation: CASSEGEVNSPLHF.